Listed below are T cell receptor beta chains from one sample, sequenced in a study of Ad26.COV2.S vaccination and SARS-CoV-2 variants. Using immunoSEQ multiplex PCR, the repertoire was profiled, and TCRdb retains in-frame clones only, with some absent. Of about 400,000 clones in the sample, 70% to 90% were seen once. This sample comprised peripheral blood, obtained in a trial of Ad26.COV2.S vaccine versus placebo. The receptors stem from a person aged 18-60 years who received the Ad26.COV2.S COVID-19 vaccine or a placebo. Both conserved end residues are part of each CDR3. D genes are given only for firm matches. Not every row has a clone size; where given, it reads once, few, many or a size class.

D: .; J: TRBJ1-6; V: TRBV11-2; size: .; length: 14; DNA: TGTGCCAGCAGCTTAGTGGCCTATAATTCACCCCTCCACTTT; CDR3: CASSLVAYNSPLHF
D: .; J: TRBJ2-1; V: TRBV29-1; size: .; length: 14; DNA: TGCAGCGTTGAAGACAGGGCAGGACTCGTTGAGCAGTTCTTC; CDR3: CSVEDRAGLVEQFF
D: .; J: TRBJ1-4; V: TRBV6-5; size: .; length: 14; DNA: TGTGCCAGCAGTTACAGCACAACTAATGAAAAACTGTTTTTT; CDR3: CASSYSTTNEKLFF
D: TRBD1; J: TRBJ2-3; V: TRBV5-4; size: .; length: 16; DNA: TGTGCCAGCAGCTCCGCGCGGGACAGGGTCACAGATACGCAGTATTTT; CDR3: CASSSARDRVTDTQYF
D: .; J: TRBJ1-5; V: TRBV30; size: .; length: 12; DNA: TGTGCCTGGACAGGGGGCAATCAGCCCCAGCATTTT; CDR3: CAWTGGNQPQHF
D: .; J: TRBJ1-5; V: TRBV10-2; size: .; length: 14; DNA: TGCGCCAGCAGTGCCAGGGGAAGGGGTCAGCCCCAGCATTTT; CDR3: CASSARGRGQPQHF
D: TRBD2; J: TRBJ2-2; V: TRBV5-1; size: .; length: 12; DNA: TGCGCCACCTCAGCGGGGGCCGGGGAGCTGTTTTTT; CDR3: CATSAGAGELFF
D: TRBD1; J: TRBJ1-2; V: TRBV6-5; size: once; length: 13; DNA: TGTGCCAGCAGAACAGGGGAATCAAATGGCTACACCTTC; CDR3: CASRTGESNGYTF
D: .; J: TRBJ1-1; V: TRBV4-1; size: .; length: 15; DNA: TGCGCCAGCAGCCCCTCGGGACGGATGAACACTGAAGCTTTCTTT; CDR3: CASSPSGRMNTEAFF
D: .; J: TRBJ2-5; V: TRBV5-1; size: .; length: 13; DNA: TGCGCCAGCACACAGGGCGGTGAGGAGACCCAGTACTTC; CDR3: CASTQGGEETQYF
D: TRBD1; J: TRBJ2-6; V: TRBV2; size: .; length: 18; DNA: TGTGCCAGCGTTCGGGACAGGGGTCTCCACTCTGGGGCCAACGTCCTGACTTTC; CDR3: CASVRDRGLHSGANVLTF
D: .; J: TRBJ2-1; V: TRBV28; size: .; length: 11; DNA: TGTGCCAGCGATGGGTACAATGAGCAGTTCTTC; CDR3: CASDGYNEQFF
D: TRBD2; J: TRBJ2-7; V: TRBV7-2; size: .; length: 15; DNA: TGTGCCAGCAGCCCCCGGACTAGCGGAACCTACGAGCAGTACTTC; CDR3: CASSPRTSGTYEQYF
D: .; J: TRBJ2-7; V: TRBV2; size: .; length: 18; DNA: TGTGCCAGCAGGGAGAGGGTTATTGGGGGACGAGGCCTGAACGAGCAGTACTTC; CDR3: CASRERVIGGRGLNEQYF
D: TRBD2; J: TRBJ2-1; V: TRBV28; size: .; length: 17; DNA: TGTGCCAGCAGCCTCCGACACAGCGGGAGCTCCTACAATGAGCAGTTCTTC; CDR3: CASSLRHSGSSYNEQFF
D: TRBD1; J: TRBJ1-2; V: TRBV28; size: .; length: 13; DNA: TGTGCCAGCAGCCAAGGACAGGACTATGGCTACACCTTC; CDR3: CASSQGQDYGYTF
D: TRBD2; J: TRBJ2-5; V: TRBV7-9; size: .; length: 17; DNA: TGTGCCAGCAGCTTTGCTAGCGGGAGGAACCGCCAAGAGACCCAGTACTTC; CDR3: CASSFASGRNRQETQYF
D: TRBD2; J: TRBJ2-1; V: TRBV6-2/TRBV6-3; size: .; length: 17; DNA: TGTGCCAGCAGTTACTCATTATTTAGCGGGAGTGTCTATGAGCAGTTCTTC; CDR3: CASSYSLFSGSVYEQFF
D: .; J: TRBJ2-5; V: TRBV4-3; size: .; length: 15; DNA: TGCGCCAGCAGCCAAGATGGGTCTAGCCGAGAGACCCAGTACTTC; CDR3: CASSQDGSSRETQYF
D: TRBD1; J: TRBJ1-2; V: TRBV3-1/TRBV3-2; size: .; length: 15; DNA: TGTGCCAGCAGCCCCGTTGCCGGGACAGGGGGAGGCTACACCTTC; CDR3: CASSPVAGTGGGYTF
D: .; J: TRBJ1-2; V: TRBV5-1; size: .; length: 15; DNA: TGCGCCAGCAGACCGTTTGCGGGCGGTAACTATGGCTACACCTTC; CDR3: CASRPFAGGNYGYTF
D: .; J: TRBJ2-5; V: TRBV6-1; size: .; length: 14; DNA: TGTGCCAGCAGTGATCATGGGGGACAAGAGACCCAGTACTTC; CDR3: CASSDHGGQETQYF
D: .; J: TRBJ2-3; V: TRBV1; size: .; length: 17; DNA: TGCACCAGCAGCCTTCCAATCCAGGTTCACCCCTTCCTGGCGCAGTATTTT; CDR3: CTSSLPIQVHPFLAQYF
D: .; J: TRBJ1-6; V: TRBV19; size: .; length: 15; DNA: TGTGCCAGTAGTCCAACAGGGACCTATAATTCACCCCTCCACTTT; CDR3: CASSPTGTYNSPLHF
D: TRBD1; J: TRBJ1-2; V: TRBV10-2; size: .; length: 12; DNA: TGCGCCATCCGGACAGGCTCAGGCGGCTACACCTTC; CDR3: CAIRTGSGGYTF
D: .; J: TRBJ2-1; V: TRBV6-5; size: .; length: 15; DNA: TGTGCCAGCAGTCGTACTACCATCGGAGGGGAGGAGCAGTTCTTC; CDR3: CASSRTTIGGEEQFF
D: .; J: TRBJ2-5; V: TRBV28; size: .; length: 15; DNA: TGTGCCAGCAGCCACGACGCTCCCAGGCGGGAGACCCAGTACTTC; CDR3: CASSHDAPRRETQYF
D: .; J: TRBJ1-1; V: TRBV28; size: .; length: 13; DNA: TGTGCCAGCAGTGACTTTATGAACACTGAAGCTTTCTTT; CDR3: CASSDFMNTEAFF
D: TRBD2; J: TRBJ2-1; V: TRBV27; size: .; length: 16; DNA: TGTGCCAGCAGTTCCCCTAGCGGGAGGGCCTACAATGAGCAGTTCTTC; CDR3: CASSSPSGRAYNEQFF
D: .; J: TRBJ1-5; V: TRBV28; size: .; length: 15; DNA: TGTGCCAGCAGTACCTCTCCCCCTTCCAATCAGCCCCAGCATTTT; CDR3: CASSTSPPSNQPQHF
D: .; J: TRBJ1-4; V: TRBV3-1/TRBV3-2; size: .; length: 16; DNA: TGTGCCAGCAGCCCCTCGTCGACAGTCTGGAATGAAAAACTGTTTTTT; CDR3: CASSPSSTVWNEKLFF
D: .; J: TRBJ1-1; V: TRBV5-1; size: .; length: 14; DNA: TGCGCCAGCAGGTCGGGACCGTCGGACACTGAAGCTTTCTTT; CDR3: CASRSGPSDTEAFF
D: TRBD2; J: TRBJ2-7; V: TRBV7-2; size: .; length: 17; DNA: TGTGCCAGCAGCTTAGCGCGTTCGGCTAGCGGCTCCTACGAGCAGTACTTC; CDR3: CASSLARSASGSYEQYF
D: .; J: TRBJ2-5; V: TRBV30; size: .; length: 12; DNA: TGTGCCTGGAGAGGTGGGGTAGAGACCCAGTACTTC; CDR3: CAWRGGVETQYF
D: TRBD2; J: TRBJ2-4; V: TRBV5-4; size: once; length: 15; DNA: TGTGCCAGCAGCATAGGACTAGCGGGATCCCCCATTCAGTACTTC; CDR3: CASSIGLAGSPIQYF
D: TRBD2; J: TRBJ2-5; V: TRBV30; size: .; length: 12; DNA: TGTGCCTGGGACCTAGGGGAGGGGACCCAGTACTTC; CDR3: CAWDLGEGTQYF
D: .; J: TRBJ2-7; V: TRBV27; size: .; length: 15; DNA: TGTGCCAGCAGTTTATCGATCGGGAGCTCCTACGAGCAGTACTTC; CDR3: CASSLSIGSSYEQYF
D: .; J: TRBJ2-5; V: TRBV7-8; size: .; length: 15; DNA: TGTGCCAGCAGCTTAGTCCACCGGCCCCAAGAGACCCAGTACTTC; CDR3: CASSLVHRPQETQYF
D: TRBD2; J: TRBJ2-2; V: TRBV28; size: once; length: 14; DNA: TGTGCCAGCTACTCCGGGACTAGCCCCGGGGAGCTGTTTTTT; CDR3: CASYSGTSPGELFF
D: .; J: TRBJ2-3; V: TRBV29-1; size: .; length: 15; DNA: TGCAGCGTAGAGACTAGAGGGGGAGACTCAGATACGCAGTATTTT; CDR3: CSVETRGGDSDTQYF
D: .; J: TRBJ2-3; V: TRBV7-9; size: .; length: 14; DNA: TGTGCCAGCAGCTTAGGGCAGCTGCTGGATACGCAGTATTTT; CDR3: CASSLGQLLDTQYF
D: TRBD2; J: TRBJ2-2; V: TRBV2; size: .; length: 16; DNA: TGTGCCAGCAGTATTAACACGGGAGGAGGCACCGGGGAGCTGTTTTTT; CDR3: CASSINTGGGTGELFF
D: .; J: TRBJ2-7; V: TRBV6-1; size: few; length: 19; DNA: TGTGCCAGCAGTGCCCTGGAGACTAGGGGGCTGCTGGCGAGCGACGAGCAGTACTTC; CDR3: CASSALETRGLLASDEQYF
D: TRBD1; J: TRBJ1-3; V: TRBV5-1; size: .; length: 15; DNA: TGCGCCAGCAGCAACCGGACAGGGGGGTTGAACACCATATATTTT; CDR3: CASSNRTGGLNTIYF
D: TRBD2; J: TRBJ2-3; V: TRBV5-1; size: .; length: 15; DNA: TGCGCCAGCAGCCCGGGACTAGCTAGCACAGATACGCAGTATTTT; CDR3: CASSPGLASTDTQYF
D: .; J: TRBJ2-1; V: TRBV15; size: .; length: 15; DNA: TGTGCCACCAGCACTGGGTCAGGCTCCTACAATGAGCAGTTCTTC; CDR3: CATSTGSGSYNEQFF
D: .; J: TRBJ1-3; V: TRBV28; size: .; length: 12; DNA: TGTGCCAGCAGTTTGAAGGGAAACACCATATATTTT; CDR3: CASSLKGNTIYF
D: .; J: TRBJ2-7; V: TRBV6-4; size: .; length: 9; DNA: TGTGCCAGCAGTGACCCTCGCCCTTTC; CDR3: CASSDPRPF
D: .; J: TRBJ2-1; V: TRBV28; size: .; length: 17; DNA: TGTGCCAGCAGTTTCGGGATCCGCCGGAGCTCCTACAATGAGCAGTTCTTC; CDR3: CASSFGIRRSSYNEQFF